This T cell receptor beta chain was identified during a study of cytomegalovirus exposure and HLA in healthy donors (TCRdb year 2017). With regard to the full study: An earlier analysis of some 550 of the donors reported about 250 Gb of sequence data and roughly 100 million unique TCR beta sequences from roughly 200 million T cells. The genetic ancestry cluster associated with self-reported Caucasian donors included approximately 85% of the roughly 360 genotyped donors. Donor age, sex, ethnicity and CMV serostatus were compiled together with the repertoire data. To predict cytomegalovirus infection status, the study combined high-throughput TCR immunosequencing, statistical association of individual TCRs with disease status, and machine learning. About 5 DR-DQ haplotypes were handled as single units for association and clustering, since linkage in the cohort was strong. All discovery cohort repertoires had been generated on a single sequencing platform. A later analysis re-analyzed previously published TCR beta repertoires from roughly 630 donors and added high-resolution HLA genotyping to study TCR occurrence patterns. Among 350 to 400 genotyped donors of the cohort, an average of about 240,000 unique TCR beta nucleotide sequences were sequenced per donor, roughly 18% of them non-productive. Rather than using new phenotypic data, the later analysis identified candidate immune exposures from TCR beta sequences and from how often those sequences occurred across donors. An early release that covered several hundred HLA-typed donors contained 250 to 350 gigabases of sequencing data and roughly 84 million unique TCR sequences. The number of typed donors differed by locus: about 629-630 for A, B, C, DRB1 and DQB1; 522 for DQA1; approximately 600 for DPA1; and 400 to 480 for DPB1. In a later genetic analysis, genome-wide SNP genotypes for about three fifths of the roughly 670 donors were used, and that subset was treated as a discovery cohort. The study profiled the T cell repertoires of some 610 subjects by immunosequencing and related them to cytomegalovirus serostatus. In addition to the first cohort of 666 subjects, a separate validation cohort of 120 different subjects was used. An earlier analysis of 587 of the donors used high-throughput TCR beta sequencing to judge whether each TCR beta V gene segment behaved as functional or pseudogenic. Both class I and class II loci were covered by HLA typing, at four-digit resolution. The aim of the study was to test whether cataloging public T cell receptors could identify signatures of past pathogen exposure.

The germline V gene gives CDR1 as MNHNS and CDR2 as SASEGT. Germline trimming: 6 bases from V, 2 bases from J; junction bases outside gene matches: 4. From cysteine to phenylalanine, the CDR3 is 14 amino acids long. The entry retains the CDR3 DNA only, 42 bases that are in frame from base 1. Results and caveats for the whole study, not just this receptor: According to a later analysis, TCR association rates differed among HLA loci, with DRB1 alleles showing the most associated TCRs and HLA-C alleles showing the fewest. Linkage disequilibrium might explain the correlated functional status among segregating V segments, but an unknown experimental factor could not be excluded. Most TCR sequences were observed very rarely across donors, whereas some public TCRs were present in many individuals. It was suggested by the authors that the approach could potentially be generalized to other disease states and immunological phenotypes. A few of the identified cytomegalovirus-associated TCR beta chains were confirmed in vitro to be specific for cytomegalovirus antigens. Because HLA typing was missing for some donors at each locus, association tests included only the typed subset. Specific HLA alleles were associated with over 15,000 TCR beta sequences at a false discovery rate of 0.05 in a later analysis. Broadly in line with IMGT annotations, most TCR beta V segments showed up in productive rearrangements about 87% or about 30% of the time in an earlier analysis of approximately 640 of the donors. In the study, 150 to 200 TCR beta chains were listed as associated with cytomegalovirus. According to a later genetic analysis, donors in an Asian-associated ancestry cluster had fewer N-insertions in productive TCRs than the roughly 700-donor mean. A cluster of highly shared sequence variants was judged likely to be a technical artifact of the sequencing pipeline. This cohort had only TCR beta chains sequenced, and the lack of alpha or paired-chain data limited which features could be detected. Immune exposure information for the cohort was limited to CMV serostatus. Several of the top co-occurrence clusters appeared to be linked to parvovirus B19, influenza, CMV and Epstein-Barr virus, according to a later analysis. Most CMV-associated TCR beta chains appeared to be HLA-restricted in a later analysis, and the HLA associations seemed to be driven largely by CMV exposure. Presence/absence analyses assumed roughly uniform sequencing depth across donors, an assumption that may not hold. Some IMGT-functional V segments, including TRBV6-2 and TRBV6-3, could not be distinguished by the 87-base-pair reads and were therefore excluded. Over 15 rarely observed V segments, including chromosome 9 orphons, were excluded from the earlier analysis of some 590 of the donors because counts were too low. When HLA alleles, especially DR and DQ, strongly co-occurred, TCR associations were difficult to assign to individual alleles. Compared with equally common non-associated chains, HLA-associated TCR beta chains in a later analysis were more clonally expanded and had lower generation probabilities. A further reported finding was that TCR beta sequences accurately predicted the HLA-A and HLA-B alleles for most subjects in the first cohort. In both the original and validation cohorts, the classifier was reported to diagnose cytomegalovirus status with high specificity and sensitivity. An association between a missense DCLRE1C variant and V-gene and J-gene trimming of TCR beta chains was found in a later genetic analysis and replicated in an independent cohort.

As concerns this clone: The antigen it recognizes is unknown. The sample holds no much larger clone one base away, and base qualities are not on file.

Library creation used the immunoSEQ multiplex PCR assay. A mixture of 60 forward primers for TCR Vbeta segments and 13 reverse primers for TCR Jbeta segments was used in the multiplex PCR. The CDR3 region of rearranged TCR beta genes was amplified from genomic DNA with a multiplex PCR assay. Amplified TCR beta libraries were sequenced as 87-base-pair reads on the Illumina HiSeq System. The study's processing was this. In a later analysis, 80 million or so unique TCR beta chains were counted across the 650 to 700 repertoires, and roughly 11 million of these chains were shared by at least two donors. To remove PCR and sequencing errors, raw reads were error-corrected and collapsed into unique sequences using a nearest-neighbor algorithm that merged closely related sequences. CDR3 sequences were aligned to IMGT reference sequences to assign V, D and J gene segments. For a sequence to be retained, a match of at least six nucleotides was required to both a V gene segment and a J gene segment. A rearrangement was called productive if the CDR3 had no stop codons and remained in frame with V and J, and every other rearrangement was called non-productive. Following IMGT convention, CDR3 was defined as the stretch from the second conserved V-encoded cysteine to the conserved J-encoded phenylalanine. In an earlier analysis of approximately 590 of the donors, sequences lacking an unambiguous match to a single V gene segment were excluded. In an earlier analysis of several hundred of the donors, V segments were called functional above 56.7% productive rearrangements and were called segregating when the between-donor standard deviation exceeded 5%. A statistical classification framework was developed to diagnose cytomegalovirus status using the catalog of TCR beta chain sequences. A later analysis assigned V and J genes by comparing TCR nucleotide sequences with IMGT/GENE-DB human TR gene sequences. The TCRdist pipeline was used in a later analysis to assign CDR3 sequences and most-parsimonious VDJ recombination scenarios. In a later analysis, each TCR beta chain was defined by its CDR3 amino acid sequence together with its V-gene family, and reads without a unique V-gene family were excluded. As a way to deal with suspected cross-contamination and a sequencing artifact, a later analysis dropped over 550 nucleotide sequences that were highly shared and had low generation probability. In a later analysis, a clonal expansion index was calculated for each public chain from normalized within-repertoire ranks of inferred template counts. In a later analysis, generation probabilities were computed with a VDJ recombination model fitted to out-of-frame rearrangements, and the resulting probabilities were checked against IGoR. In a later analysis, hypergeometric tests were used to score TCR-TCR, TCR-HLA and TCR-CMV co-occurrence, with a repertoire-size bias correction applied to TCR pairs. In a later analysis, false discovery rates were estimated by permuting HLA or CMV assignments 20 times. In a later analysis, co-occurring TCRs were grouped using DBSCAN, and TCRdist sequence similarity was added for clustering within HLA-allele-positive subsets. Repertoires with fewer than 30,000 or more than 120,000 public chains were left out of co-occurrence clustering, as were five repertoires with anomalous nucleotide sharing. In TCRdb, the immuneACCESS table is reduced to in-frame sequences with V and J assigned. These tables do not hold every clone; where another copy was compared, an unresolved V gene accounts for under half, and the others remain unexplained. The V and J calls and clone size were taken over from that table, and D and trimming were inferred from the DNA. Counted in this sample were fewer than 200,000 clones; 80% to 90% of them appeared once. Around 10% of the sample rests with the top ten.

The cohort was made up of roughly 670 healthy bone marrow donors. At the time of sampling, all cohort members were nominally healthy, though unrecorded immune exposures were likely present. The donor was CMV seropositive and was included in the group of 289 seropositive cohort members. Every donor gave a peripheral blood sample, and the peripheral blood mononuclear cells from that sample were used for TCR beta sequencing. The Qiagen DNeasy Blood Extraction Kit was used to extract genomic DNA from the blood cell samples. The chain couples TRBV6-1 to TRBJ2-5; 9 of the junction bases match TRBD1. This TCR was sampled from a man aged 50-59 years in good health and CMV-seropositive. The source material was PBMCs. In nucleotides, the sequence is TGTGCCAGCAGGATAGGGACAGGGCAAGAGACCCAGTACTTC. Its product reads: CASRIGTGQETQYF.